This T cell receptor beta chain was recorded in a study of blood T cell repertoires in COVID-19. Turning to the study itself: Both acute and convalescent COVID-19 samples were obtained from the United States, Italy and Spain. Nucleic acid was either cDNA or gDNA, and it came from T cells, B-cell-depleted T cells, or PBMCs.

As originally analysed: Estimation of nucleated cell counts was performed using reference gene primer amplification. Sequencing was performed with immunoSEQ multiplex PCR; in TCRdb, only in-frame clones are kept and a portion is missing. That table furnishes V, J and clone size, whereas the DNA furnished D and trimming. The repertoire holds approximately 68,000 clones, with around 86% as singletons. The CDR3 has 12 amino acids. The trim removed 5 bases at V and 8 bases at J, leaving 5 bases unmatched. CDR1 and CDR2 (germline): SGHTS, YDEGEE. The sequencing sample was made of peripheral blood. This clonotype was sampled from a man aged 45-65 years with active COVID-19. V gene TRBV5-8 combines with J gene TRBJ1-2; TRBD1 agrees at 8 bases. This chain's CDR3 is CASSIRQGGYTF. CDR3 bases: TGTGCCAGCAGTATTCGACAGGGGGGCTACACCTTC.